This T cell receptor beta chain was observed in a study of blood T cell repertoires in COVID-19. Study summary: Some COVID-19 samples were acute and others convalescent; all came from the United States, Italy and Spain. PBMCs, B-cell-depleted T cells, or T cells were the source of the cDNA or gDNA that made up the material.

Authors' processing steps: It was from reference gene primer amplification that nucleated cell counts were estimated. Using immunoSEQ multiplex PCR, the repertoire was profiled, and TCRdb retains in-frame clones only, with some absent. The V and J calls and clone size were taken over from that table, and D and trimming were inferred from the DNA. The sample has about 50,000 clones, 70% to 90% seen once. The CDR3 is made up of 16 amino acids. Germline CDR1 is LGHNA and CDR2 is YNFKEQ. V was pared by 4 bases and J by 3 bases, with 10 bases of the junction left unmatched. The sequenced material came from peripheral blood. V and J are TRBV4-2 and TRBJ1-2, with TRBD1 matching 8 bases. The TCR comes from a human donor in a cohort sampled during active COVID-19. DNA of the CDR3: TGTGCCAGCAGCCCAGGGACAGGCGATATCGACTATGGCTACACCTTC. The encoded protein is CASSPGTGDIDYGYTF.